These T cell receptor beta chains were read from a single sample in a study of T-cell memory formation after mild COVID-19. TCRdb analysed the 5' RACE reads with MiXCR anew, one entry per CDR3 protein. The repertoire includes about half a million distinct CDR3 sequences, about 18% of them detected once, and approximately 13% sits in the top ten. Sequencing was carried out using PBMCs or a T cell subset sorted from them (not recorded which). Source of these receptors: an adult woman who had mild COVID-19 (a few samples of this study predate the infection). Cell type and time point are not known. The CDR3 runs from the conserved cysteine through the conserved F or W. The D gene is left open where the match is weak. Size is stated for part of the rows, as once, few or many counts, or as a class when the clone is expanded.

size	D	V	J	DNA	CDR3
NA	NA	TRBV29-1	TRBJ2-1	TGCAGCGCAACTGGAGGGGTCGGTCAAACCTACAATGAGCAGTTCTTC	CSATGGVGQTYNEQFF
few	NA	TRBV29-1	TRBJ1-3	TGCAGCTGGGTCTCTGGAAACACCATATATTTT	CSWVSGNTIYF
NA	TRBD1	TRBV6-2/TRBV6-3	TRBJ2-4	TGTGCCAGCAGAAGTACAGGGGATTACATTCAGTACTTC	CASRSTGDYIQYF
few	NA	TRBV20-1	TRBJ2-3	TGCAGTGCTAGAGATGTGACTCTTCGGGATACGCAGTATTTT	CSARDVTLRDTQYF
NA	TRBD2	TRBV7-6	TRBJ2-2	TGTGCCAGCAGCTTAGCGTCACCGGCGGGAGAGGGGAACACCGGGGAGCTGTTTTTT	CASSLASPAGEGNTGELFF
NA	TRBD2	TRBV30	TRBJ2-1	TGTGCCTGGTCTCTTTTGCGGGGGGTCTACAATGAGCAGTTCTTC	CAWSLLRGVYNEQFF
NA	TRBD2	TRBV5-1	TRBJ2-5	TGCGCCAGCAGCCACAAACAGGGACTAGACCTTCAAGAGACCCAGTACTTC	CASSHKQGLDLQETQYF
NA	NA	TRBV5-6	TRBJ1-2	TGTGCCAGCAGCCCCCCAGGGGTCTATGGCTACACCTTC	CASSPPGVYGYTF
NA	TRBD1	TRBV12-3/TRBV12-4	TRBJ1-6	TGTGCCAGCAGTGGGACAGGGGGCCCACCCCTCCACTTT	CASSGTGGPPLHF
many	NA	TRBV18	TRBJ1-1	TGTGCCAGCTCACCTGACACTGAAGCTTTCTTT	CASSPDTEAFF
NA	NA	TRBV20-1	TRBJ2-3	TGCAGTGCTAACACCCGGGGAGATACGCAGTATTTT	CSANTRGDTQYF
few	NA	TRBV4-3	TRBJ1-1	TGCGCCAGCAGCCAAGAGATGGCCATCCTGAACACTGAAGCTTTCTTT	CASSQEMAILNTEAFF
NA	NA	TRBV14	TRBJ2-7	TGTGCCAGCAGCCAAGACCGAGGGTTCGAGCAGTACTTC	CASSQDRGFEQYF
NA	NA	TRBV15	TRBJ2-1	TGTGCCACCAGCAGTTTCTCCGGGGGCGATGAGCAGTTCTTC	CATSSFSGGDEQFF
NA	NA	TRBV19	TRBJ1-2	TGTGCCAGTAGTATGCAACCTGGTGGCTACACCTTC	CASSMQPGGYTF